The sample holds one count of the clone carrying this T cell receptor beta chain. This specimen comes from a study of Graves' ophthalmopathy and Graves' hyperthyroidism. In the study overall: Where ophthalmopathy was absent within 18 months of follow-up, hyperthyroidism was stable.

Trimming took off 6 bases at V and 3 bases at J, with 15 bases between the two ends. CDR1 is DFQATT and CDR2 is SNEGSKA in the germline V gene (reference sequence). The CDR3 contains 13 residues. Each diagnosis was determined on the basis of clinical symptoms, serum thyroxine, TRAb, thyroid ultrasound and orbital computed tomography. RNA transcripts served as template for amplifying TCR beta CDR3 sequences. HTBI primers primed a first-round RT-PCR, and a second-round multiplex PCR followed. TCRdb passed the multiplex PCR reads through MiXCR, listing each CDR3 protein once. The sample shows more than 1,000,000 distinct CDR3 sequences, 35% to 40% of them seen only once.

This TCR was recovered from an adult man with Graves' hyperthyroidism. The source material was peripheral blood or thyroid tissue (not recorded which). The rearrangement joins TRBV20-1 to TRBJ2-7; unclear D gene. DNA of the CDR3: TGCAGTGCCAGCAGTTCGGACCTCTACGAGCAGTACTTC. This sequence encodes CSASSSDLYEQYF.